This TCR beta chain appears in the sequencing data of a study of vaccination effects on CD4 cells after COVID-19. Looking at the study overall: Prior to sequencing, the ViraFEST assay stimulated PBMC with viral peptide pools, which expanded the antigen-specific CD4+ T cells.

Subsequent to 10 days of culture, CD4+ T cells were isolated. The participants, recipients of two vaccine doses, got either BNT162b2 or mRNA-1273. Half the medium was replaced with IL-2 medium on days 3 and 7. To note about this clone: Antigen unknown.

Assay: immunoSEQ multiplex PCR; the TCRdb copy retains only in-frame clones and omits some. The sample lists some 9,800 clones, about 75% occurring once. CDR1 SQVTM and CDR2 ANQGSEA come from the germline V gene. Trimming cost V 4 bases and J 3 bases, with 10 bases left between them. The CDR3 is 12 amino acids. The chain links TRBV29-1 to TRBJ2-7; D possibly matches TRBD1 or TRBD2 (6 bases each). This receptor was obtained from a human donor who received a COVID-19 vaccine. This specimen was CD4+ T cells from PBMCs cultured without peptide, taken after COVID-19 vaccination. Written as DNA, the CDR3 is TGCAGCGTTGCCAGGGGACTCTACGAGCAGTACTTC. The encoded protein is CSVARGLYEQYF.